The clone carrying this TCR beta chain was seen only once. This entry comes from a study of shared T cell receptors in the human thymus. This table comes from immunoSEQ multiplex PCR, and its TCRdb copy is limited to in-frame clones, with some not included. The sample carries about 400,000 clones, approximately 95% recorded once. Germline assignment: CDR1 LGHNT and CDR2 FRNRAP. V was pared by 4 bases and J by 4 bases, with 9 bases of the junction left unmatched. The CDR3 spans 15 residues. The chain uses TRBV12-5 and TRBJ1-2; 7 bases align to TRBD1. This TCR came from a human donor. The sample consisted of thymocytes. CDR3 in DNA: TGTGCTAGTGGTTCTCGGACAGGCTCGCTCTATGGCTACACCTTC. Translating it yields CASGSRTGSLYGYTF.